These T cell receptor beta chains were read from a single sample in a study of blood T cell repertoires in COVID-19. Some clones are missing from TCRdb's copy, which holds only in-frame ones; the method was immunoSEQ multiplex PCR. The table lists around 320,000 clones, roughly nine tenths of them singletons. Sequences were obtained from PBMCs or T cells enriched from blood (not recorded which). The receptors stem from a woman aged 50 to 60 who had been exposed to COVID-19. Both conserved end residues are part of each CDR3. D genes are given only for firm matches. Some rows mark clone size as missing; the rest say once, few, many or name a class of expanded clone.

V	J	size	D	CDR3	DNA
TRBV7-9	TRBJ2-7	NA	NA	CASSLAAGRTYEQYF	TGTGCCAGCAGCTTAGCGGCAGGTAGAACCTACGAGCAGTACTTC
TRBV5-4	TRBJ2-7	once	NA	CASSLGGSSYEQYF	TGTGCCAGCAGCTTAGGGGGTAGCTCCTACGAGCAGTACTTC
TRBV24-1	TRBJ2-3	NA	TRBD1	CATSDLRDRESTDTQYF	TGTGCCACCAGTGATTTGCGGGACAGAGAATCCACAGATACGCAGTATTTT
TRBV2	TRBJ2-7	NA	TRBD1	CASKKDRTPYEQYF	TGTGCCAGCAAAAAGGACAGGACACCATACGAGCAGTACTTC
TRBV2	TRBJ1-1	NA	NA	CASSIETVNTEAFF	TGTGCCAGCAGTATTGAGACAGTCAACACTGAAGCTTTCTTT
TRBV3-1/TRBV3-2	TRBJ2-2	NA	NA	CASSPVFVLVGTGELFF	TGTGCCAGCAGCCCGGTATTTGTTCTAGTGGGCACCGGGGAGCTGTTTTTT
TRBV11-1	TRBJ1-1	NA	TRBD1	CASWGQGGTEAFF	TGTGCCAGTTGGGGACAGGGGGGTACTGAAGCTTTCTTT
TRBV19	TRBJ1-1	NA	NA	CASSREWMNTEAFF	TGTGCCAGTAGTCGGGAGTGGATGAACACTGAAGCTTTCTTT
TRBV29-1	TRBJ2-6	NA	NA	CSVLTTGANVLTF	TGCAGCGTTTTGACTACTGGGGCCAACGTCCTGACTTTC
TRBV19	TRBJ1-5	NA	NA	CASSNTGTNQPQHF	TGTGCCAGTAGTAATACAGGGACCAATCAGCCCCAGCATTTT
TRBV7-9	TRBJ1-2	NA	NA	CASSPTGPNYGYTF	TGTGCCAGCAGCCCCACAGGGCCCAACTATGGCTACACCTTC
TRBV28	TRBJ1-2	NA	NA	CASTSGFGGYTF	TGTGCCAGCACTTCGGGGTTTGGGGGCTACACCTTC
TRBV3-1/TRBV3-2	TRBJ2-5	NA	TRBD2	CASSQGLAGGQETQYF	TGTGCCAGCAGCCAAGGACTAGCGGGGGGACAAGAGACCCAGTACTTC
TRBV4-1	TRBJ1-2	NA	NA	CASSQDTGGYGYTF	TGCGCCAGCAGCCAAGACACCGGGGGCTATGGCTACACCTTC
TRBV28	TRBJ1-1	NA	TRBD1	CASRPQGVRNTEAFF	TGTGCCAGCAGACCCCAGGGGGTAAGGAACACTGAAGCTTTCTTT
TRBV7-2	TRBJ2-3	NA	NA	CASSLGDLGRGDTQYF	TGTGCCAGCAGCTTAGGCGATTTAGGCAGGGGAGATACGCAGTATTTT
TRBV7-2	TRBJ2-7	NA	NA	CASSLNGGVGDEQYF	TGTGCCAGCAGCTTAAATGGAGGGGTTGGCGACGAGCAGTACTTC
TRBV5-6	TRBJ1-2	NA	NA	CATSRRRDSNYGYTF	TGTGCCACTTCGCGTCGCAGGGACTCAAACTATGGCTACACCTTC
TRBV7-2	TRBJ2-7	NA	NA	CASSPSPSVHEQYF	TGTGCCAGCAGCCCCAGTCCGTCTGTCCACGAGCAGTACTTC
TRBV2	TRBJ2-5	once	TRBD2	CASSEGVAGGQETQYF	TGTGCCAGCAGTGAGGGTGTAGCGGGGGGGCAGGAGACCCAGTACTTC
TRBV6-5	TRBJ1-5	once	NA	CASRNGQNQPQHF	TGTGCCAGCAGAAACGGACAGAATCAGCCCCAGCATTTT
TRBV10-1	TRBJ1-1	NA	NA	CASSVTGNTEAFF	TGCGCCAGCAGTGTTACAGGGAACACTGAAGCTTTCTTT
TRBV28	TRBJ1-6	NA	NA	CASSWDTNSPLHF	TGTGCCAGCAGCTGGGACACAAATTCACCCCTCCACTTT
TRBV11-2	TRBJ1-5	once	NA	CASSLDTFMSNQPQHF	TGTGCCAGCAGCTTAGACACTTTCATGTCCAATCAGCCCCAGCATTTT
TRBV3-1/TRBV3-2	TRBJ1-3	once	NA	CASSQDLGNTIYF	TGTGCCAGCAGCCAAGATTTAGGAAACACCATATATTTT
TRBV5-1	TRBJ2-7	NA	TRBD1	CASSRAPGQGLYEQYF	TGCGCCAGCAGCCGAGCTCCGGGACAGGGTCTTTACGAGCAGTACTTC
TRBV15	TRBJ1-5	NA	TRBD1	CATSSYRDRRQYNQPQHF	TGTGCCACCAGCAGCTACCGGGACAGGCGACAATACAATCAGCCCCAGCATTTT
TRBV30	TRBJ1-2	few	NA	CAWRESGNYGYTF	TGTGCCTGGAGGGAGAGCGGGAACTATGGCTACACCTTC
TRBV7-9	TRBJ1-1	NA	TRBD1	CASSSISGGTHTEAFF	TGTGCCAGCAGCTCCATATCAGGGGGAACTCACACTGAAGCTTTCTTT
TRBV27	TRBJ1-2	NA	TRBD1	CASSLAGGSYGYTF	TGTGCCAGCAGTTTAGCAGGGGGCAGCTATGGCTACACCTTC
TRBV7-9	TRBJ1-1	NA	NA	CASSFAGFIAFF	TGTGCCAGCAGCTTCGCAGGGTTTATAGCTTTCTTT
TRBV29-1	TRBJ2-7	few	TRBD1	CSVERSRGTGWLYEQYF	TGCAGCGTTGAGAGGTCTCGTGGGACAGGGTGGCTCTACGAGCAGTACTTC
TRBV3-1/TRBV3-2	TRBJ2-3	NA	TRBD2	CASSLAGTSVADTQYF	TGTGCCAGCAGCCTTGCCGGGACTAGCGTTGCAGATACGCAGTATTTT